This TCR beta chain derives from a study of monozygotic twins with inflammatory bowel disease. Remarks on this clonotype: The antigen remains unidentified.

One entry per CDR3 protein, without DNA, is what TCRdb gives after re-calling the 5' RACE reads. This repertoire includes 300,000 to 400,000 distinct CDR3 sequences. The CDR3 contains 14 residues. Germline CDR1 is SEHNR and CDR2 is FQNEAQ (reference sequence). Study conclusions and caveats: Versus healthy twins, IBD patients showed fewer clonotypes shared with others, especially with disease activity.

The receptor was isolated from a human donor with ulcerative colitis or Crohn's disease, or a healthy co-twin of an affected twin (not recorded which). The J gene is TRBJ2-1, the V gene TRBV7-9; lacking DNA, the TRBD1 call made by TCRdb goes unchecked. The specimen was blood. The CDR3 sequence: CASSLTWGINEQFF.